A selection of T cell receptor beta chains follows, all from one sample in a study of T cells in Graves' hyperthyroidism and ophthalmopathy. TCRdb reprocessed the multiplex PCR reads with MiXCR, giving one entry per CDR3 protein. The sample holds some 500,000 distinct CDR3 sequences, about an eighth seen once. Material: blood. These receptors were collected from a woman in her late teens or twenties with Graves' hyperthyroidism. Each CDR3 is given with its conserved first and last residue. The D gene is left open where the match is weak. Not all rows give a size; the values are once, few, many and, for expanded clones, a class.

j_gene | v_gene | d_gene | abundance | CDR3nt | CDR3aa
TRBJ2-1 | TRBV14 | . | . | TGTGCCAGCAGCCAGGAACTAGTGAATGAGCAGTTCTTC | CASSQELVNEQFF
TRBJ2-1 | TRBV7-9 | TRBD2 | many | TGTGCCAGCAGCGAACGGGGGACTAGGACTAATGAGCAGTTCTTC | CASSERGTRTNEQFF
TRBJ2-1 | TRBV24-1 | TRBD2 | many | TGTGCCACCAGTGACGTTAGACTAGCGAACCACGATTCCTACAATGAGCAGTTCTTC | CATSDVRLANHDSYNEQFF
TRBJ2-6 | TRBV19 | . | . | TGTGCCAGTAGTATTTGGGGAGGTGGGGCCAACGTCCTGACTTTC | CASSIWGGGANVLTF
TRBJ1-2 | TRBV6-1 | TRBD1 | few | TGTGCCAGCAGTGCGAACCGGGACAGGGAGAACTATGGCTACACCTTC | CASSANRDRENYGYTF
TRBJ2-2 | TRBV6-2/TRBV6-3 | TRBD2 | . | TGTGCCAGCAGTCTACTTAGCGGGGGGACCGGGGAGCTGTTTTTT | CASSLLSGGTGELFF
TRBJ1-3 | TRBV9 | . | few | TGTGCCAGCAGCGGACTTGGGGGCTCTGGAAACACCATATATTTT | CASSGLGGSGNTIYF
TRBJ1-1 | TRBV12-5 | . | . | TGTGCTAGTGGAAACAGGAACACTGAAGCTTTCTTT | CASGNRNTEAFF
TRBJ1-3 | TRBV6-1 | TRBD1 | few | TGTGCCATCGGACAGGGCGGTGGAAACACCATATATTTT | CAIGQGGGNTIYF
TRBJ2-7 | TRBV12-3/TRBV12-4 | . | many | TGTGCCAGCAGTTTTACAGGGAGATCCTACGAGCAGTACTTC | CASSFTGRSYEQYF
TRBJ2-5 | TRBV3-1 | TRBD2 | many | TGTGCCAGCAGCCAAGAAGTCAGCGGGAGGGTCGAAGAGACCCAGTACTTC | CASSQEVSGRVEETQYF
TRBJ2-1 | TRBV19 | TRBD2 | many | TGTGCCAGTAGTATTGCAGGACTAGGTCCGGAGGTGCAGTTCTTC | CASSIAGLGPEVQFF
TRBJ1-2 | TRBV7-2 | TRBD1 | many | TGTGCCAGCAGTCTGGACAGGATCGGAAGTGGCTACACCTTC | CASSLDRIGSGYTF
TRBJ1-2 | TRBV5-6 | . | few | TGTGCCAGCAGCCCGCGGGCCTATGGCTACACCTTC | CASSPRAYGYTF
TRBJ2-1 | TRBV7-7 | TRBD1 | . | TGTGCCAGCAGCCCCGTGTCGGGACAGGTCAATGAGCAGTTCTTC | CASSPVSGQVNEQFF
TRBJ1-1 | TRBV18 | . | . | TGTGCCAGCTCACCAATGGACCAGAACACTGAAGCTTTCTTT | CASSPMDQNTEAFF
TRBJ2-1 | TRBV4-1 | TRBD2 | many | TGCGCCAGCAGCCAAGGCAGACCTAGCGGGACCTACAATGAGCAGTTCTTC | CASSQGRPSGTYNEQFF
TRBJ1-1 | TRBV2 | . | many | TGTGCCAGCACCCCTGACGGGGGAATGAACACTGAAGCTTTCTTT | CASTPDGGMNTEAFF
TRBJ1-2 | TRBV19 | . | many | TGTGCCAGTAATGACCGGGGCAGGGACTATGGCTACACCTTC | CASNDRGRDYGYTF
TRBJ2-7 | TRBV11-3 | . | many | TGTGCCAGCAGCTTAGACGATTACAGTATTTACGAGCAGTACTTC | CASSLDDYSIYEQYF
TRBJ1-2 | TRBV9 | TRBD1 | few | TGTGCCAGCAGCGTATATGGGACAGGCAACTATGGCTACACCTTC | CASSVYGTGNYGYTF
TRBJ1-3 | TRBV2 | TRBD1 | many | TGTGCCAGCAGTGAGGACAGGGCTGGAAACACCATATATTTT | CASSEDRAGNTIYF
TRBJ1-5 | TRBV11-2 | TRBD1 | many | TGTGCCGGCAGCTTAGGCCGACAGGGTAATCAGCCCCAGCATTTT | CAGSLGRQGNQPQHF
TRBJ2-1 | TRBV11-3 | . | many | TGTGCCAGCAGCTTCGCAGGGCCTCTTGGGCAGTTCTTC | CASSFAGPLGQFF
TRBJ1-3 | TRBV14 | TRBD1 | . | TGTGCCAGCAGCCGACGACAGGGACTTCTCGGAAACACCATATATTTT | CASSRRQGLLGNTIYF
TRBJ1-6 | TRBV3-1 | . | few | TGTGCCAGCAGCCAGGGGGCGAGAGGTTCACCCCTCCACTTT | CASSQGARGSPLHF
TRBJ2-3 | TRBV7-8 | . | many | TGTGCCAGCAGCACGCAGACTAGCACAGATACGCAGTATTTT | CASSTQTSTDTQYF
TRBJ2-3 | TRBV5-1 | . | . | TGCGCCAGCAGCTTGTATCCGGGGAGCACAGATACGCAGTATTTT | CASSLYPGSTDTQYF
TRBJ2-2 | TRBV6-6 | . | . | TGTGCCAGCAGTTACTTAGCTAGTTCGTTCACCGGGGAGCTGTTTTTT | CASSYLASSFTGELFF
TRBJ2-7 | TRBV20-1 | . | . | TGCAGTGCTAGAGGATTGGACGGTGGGGCGGGGGAGCAGTACTTC | CSARGLDGGAGEQYF
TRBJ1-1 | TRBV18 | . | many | TGTGCCAGCTCACAAGGCACTGAAGCTTTCTTT | CASSQGTEAFF
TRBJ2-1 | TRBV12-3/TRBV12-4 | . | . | TGTGCCAGCAGTTTTGGGGCCCCCTCGGATGAGCAGTTCTTC | CASSFGAPSDEQFF
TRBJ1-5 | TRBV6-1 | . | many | TGTGCCAGCACCATCAGAAAGGTATTTCAGCCCCAGCATTTT | CASTIRKVFQPQHF
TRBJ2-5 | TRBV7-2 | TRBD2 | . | TGTGCCAGCAGCCCTAGCGGGAGGGCCAACCGAGAGACCCAGTACTTC | CASSPSGRANRETQYF
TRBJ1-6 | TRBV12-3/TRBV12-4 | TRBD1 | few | TGTGCCAGCAGCACTGGACAGGGGTCCCTCCACTTT | CASSTGQGSLHF
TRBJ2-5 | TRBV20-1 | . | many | TGCAGTGCTGCGGGCTCCAAAGAGACCCAGTACTTC | CSAAGSKETQYF
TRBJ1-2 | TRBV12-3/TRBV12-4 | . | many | TGTGCCAGCAGGAGTGAGGTCAACGAGTATGGCTACACCTTC | CASRSEVNEYGYTF
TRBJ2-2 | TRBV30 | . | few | TGTGCCTGGGACTCAGGATTCACCGGGGAGCTGTTTTTT | CAWDSGFTGELFF
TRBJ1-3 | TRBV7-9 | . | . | TGTGCCAGCACCTCCGGGCGGGCTACTCTCTCTGGAAACACCATATATTTT | CASTSGRATLSGNTIYF